Below are 25 T cell receptor beta chains sequenced from a single sample in a study of blood T cell repertoires in COVID-19. Sequencing used immunoSEQ multiplex PCR; TCRdb keeps in-frame clones, though not all of them. This table holds about 210,000 clones, roughly 86% found once. Sequencing used PBMCs or T cells enriched from blood (not recorded which). These receptors originate from a woman aged 40-49 years in a cohort exposed to, infected with or recovered from COVID-19 (not recorded which).

DNA of the CDR3: TGTGCCTGGAGGGCACAGGGAATCCGCTATGGCTACACCTTC. Translation gives CAWRAQGIRYGYTF. The chain recombines TRBV30 with TRBJ1-2; D might be TRBD1 (6 bases). This CDR3 region has 14 residues. The V end was cut by 3 bases, the J end by 4 bases, with 15 bases between. Per the germline V gene, CDR1 is GTSNPN and CDR2 is SVGIG (reference sequence).

The chain uses TRBV5-4 and TRBJ2-7; TRBD1 is a possible D gene (6 bases). The CDR3 contains 15 residues. V lost 0 bases and J 2 bases, leaving 12 bases between the germline ends. Per germline, CDR1 SGHNT and CDR2 YYREEE (reference sequence). The CDR3 protein is CASSLVGRGAYEQYF. The CDR3 coding sequence is TGTGCCAGCAGCTTGGTCGGCAGGGGAGCCTACGAGCAGTACTTC.

This sequence joins TRBV11-3 and TRBJ1-6; D unclear. CDR1 is SGHNT, CDR2 YENEEA, per germline. The CDR3 contains 14 residues. Trimming took 5 bases from V and 8 from J, leaving 13 bases between them. In DNA form, the CDR3 reads TGTGCCAGCAGCCACCGGACTACGGATTCACCCCTCCACTTT. Translating it yields CASSHRTTDSPLHF.

The gene calls are TRBV5-1 and TRBJ2-3; D not resolved. The CDR3 loop spans 15 amino acids. Trimming stripped 0 bases from V and 1 base from J, with 9 bases between. Germline-derived CDR1 and CDR2 are SGHRS and YFSETQ. In DNA form, the CDR3 reads TGCGCCAGCAGCTTGGGTATAGGAGGCACAGATACGCAGTATTTT. Encoded protein: CASSLGIGGTDTQYF.

This chain uses TRBV29-1 with TRBJ2-3, with 11 bases that match TRBD2. Germline values: CDR1 SQVTM, CDR2 ANQGSEA. CDR3 length: 17 residues. J was trimmed by 2 bases and V by 6 bases; bases with no gene match: 13. The CDR3: CSVGGMTSGAPTDTQYF. The CDR3 nucleotides read TGCAGCGTCGGGGGGATGACTAGCGGGGCTCCCACAGATACGCAGTATTTT.

This clone was seen a few times. The genes are TRBV27 and TRBJ2-1; 8 bases map to TRBD2. Germline V gene lookup returns CDR1 MNHEY and CDR2 SMNVEV (reference sequence). The CDR3 loop spans 12 amino acids. Trimming removed 5 bases from V and 7 bases from J; junction bases left unmatched: 1. CDR3 bases: TGTGCCAGCAGTATAGCGGGAAATGAGCAGTTCTTC. Translation gives CASSIAGNEQFF.

This rearrangement joins TRBV5-6 to TRBJ1-2; no clear D gene. V was shortened by 4 bases and J by 8 bases, with 12 bases between the two germline ends. Per the germline V gene, CDR1 is SGHDT and CDR2 is YYEEEE. The CDR3 runs to 12 residues. CDR3 coding DNA: TGTGCCAGCAGCGCTAGACCACGGGGCTACACCTTC. Its protein is CASSARPRGYTF.

This clone has more than one count but fewer than ten. The chain carries TRBV20-1 and TRBJ2-1, with 7 bases matching TRBD2. From germline, CDR1 is DFQATT and CDR2 SNEGSKA (reference sequence). V shed 6 bases, J shed 12 bases, and the junction held 8 bases outside the gene matches. The CDR3 is 11 residues long. This CDR3 reads CSAPVGGGQFF. CDR3 coding DNA: TGCAGTGCCCCAGTTGGGGGGGGGCAGTTCTTC.

The genes are TRBV5-4 and TRBJ2-5; perhaps TRBD2 as D (5 bases). The length of the CDR3 is 12 residues. Looked up from germline, CDR1 is SGHNT and CDR2 is YYREEE (reference sequence). Trimming took off 1 base at V and 5 bases at J, with 6 bases between the two ends. The CDR3 DNA sequence: TGTGCCAGCAGCTTGAGGAGGGAGACCCAGTACTTC. Residues: CASSLRRETQYF.

The chain employs TRBV5-1 and TRBJ1-1; D not certain. Between the trimmed V and J ends, which lost 2 bases and 1 base, there was a span of 15 bases. The CDR3 runs to 16 residues. Germline V gene lookup returns CDR1 SGHRS and CDR2 YFSETQ. CDR3: CASSFEPVARNTEAFF. The CDR3 nucleotides are TGCGCCAGCAGCTTTGAACCCGTCGCGCGGAACACTGAAGCTTTCTTT.

The chain combines TRBV6-1 with TRBJ2-1; tentatively, D is TRBD1 (5 bases). This CDR3 comprises 16 residues. CDR1 and CDR2 from the germline V gene are MNHNS and SASEGT. V shed 3 bases and J shed 0 bases, with 12 bases lying between them. The CDR3 sequence: CASSEMTASSYNEQFF. The CDR3 DNA follows: TGTGCCAGCAGTGAGATGACAGCGAGCTCCTACAATGAGCAGTTCTTC.

The chain couples TRBV19 to TRBJ1-1; TRBD1 might be the D (5 bases). CDR3 size: 13 residues. CDR1 is LNHDA and CDR2 is SQIVND in the germline V gene (reference sequence). The V end lost 9 bases, the J end lost 1 base, and 12 bases lay between the germline ends. CDR3 amino acids: CASFLGGNTEAFF. Here the CDR3 DNA reads TGTGCCAGCTTCCTGGGGGGGAACACTGAAGCTTTCTTT. The full variable domain, in which reference TRBV19 and TRBJ1-1 provide the parts outside the CDR3, is DGGITQSPKYLFRKEGQNVTLSCEQNLNHDAMYWYRQDPGQGLRLIYYSQIVNDFQKGDIAEGYSVSREKKESFPLTVTSAQKNPTAFYLCASFLGGNTEAFFGQGTRLTVV.

This chain uses TRBV24-1 with TRBJ2-2; D may be TRBD2 (5 bases). Trimming cost V 10 bases and J 1 base, with 15 bases left between them. The length of the CDR3 is 15 residues. Germline CDR1 KGHDR, CDR2 SFDVKD. The CDR3, as DNA: TGTGCCACTGCCTCCAATAGCGTGAACACCGGGGAGCTGTTTTTT. It encodes CATASNSVNTGELFF.

This sequence joins TRBV7-9 and TRBJ1-2; 9 nucleotides line up with TRBD1. Trimming took 1 base from V and 5 from J; bases not matched to a gene: 5. Germline lookup yields CDR1 SEHNR and CDR2 FQNEAQ (reference sequence). The CDR3 length is 15 residues. This CDR3 reads CASSLGRDRVYGYTF. CDR3 in DNA: TGTGCCAGCAGCTTAGGGAGGGACAGGGTTTATGGCTACACCTTC. The entire variable domain, with the rest obtained from reference TRBV7-9 and TRBJ1-2, is as follows: DTGVSQNPRHKITKRGQNVTFRCDPISEHNRLYWYRQTLGQGPEFLTYFQNEAQLEKSRLLSDRFSAERPKGSFSTLEIQRTEQGDSAMYLCASSLGRDRVYGYTFGSGTRLTVV.

The rearrangement joins TRBV27 to TRBJ2-7; D may be TRBD2 (6 bases). Germline V gene lookup returns CDR1 MNHEY and CDR2 SMNVEV (reference sequence). The CDR3 has 14 amino acids. V was trimmed by 3 bases and J by 4 bases, leaving 13 bases between them. CDR3 sequence (DNA): TGTGCCAGCAGTTTTGGGGGGAAGGTGTACGAGCAGTACTTC. It yields the protein CASSFGGKVYEQYF.

This chain links TRBV9 with TRBJ2-1; 10 nucleotides line up with TRBD2. Per germline, CDR1 SGDLS and CDR2 YYNGEE. CDR3 size: 18 residues. Unmatched junction bases numbered 11, after V lost 0 bases and J lost 5 bases. DNA for the CDR3: TGTGCCAGCAGCGTAGTACCCAGCGGGAGGGCAGTAGACAATGAGCAGTTCTTC. Translation: CASSVVPSGRAVDNEQFF.

As to this clone: The sample has other DNA sequences that encode this CDR3 too. The chain joins TRBV9 to TRBJ2-5; maybe TRBD2 (6 bases). The germline CDR1 and CDR2 sequences are SGDLS and YYNGEE. The V end lost 2 bases, the J end lost 4 bases, and 6 bases lay between the germline ends. The CDR3 is 12 amino acids. In DNA form, the CDR3 reads TGTGCCAGCAGCGTGGGAGGAGAGACCCAGTACTTC. This translates into CASSVGGETQYF.

The chain joins TRBV28 to TRBJ2-7, with 11 bases lining up with TRBD1. V shed 5 bases, J shed 5 bases, and the junction held 17 bases outside the gene matches. Germline CDR1 is MDHEN and CDR2 is SYDVKM. The CDR3 totals 18 residues. In DNA form, the CDR3 reads TGTGCCAGCAGTCTAGTTGGCCGGTGGGACAGGGGGAGGCACGAGCAGTACTTC. This gives the protein CASSLVGRWDRGRHEQYF. The variable domain in full, completed from reference TRBV28 and TRBJ2-7, reads DVKVTQSSRYLVKRTGEKVFLECVQDMDHENMFWYRQDPGLGLRLIYFSYDVKMKEKGDIPEGYSVSREKKERFSLILESASTNQTSMYLCASSLVGRWDRGRHEQYFGPGTRLTVT.

The chain recombines TRBV7-9 with TRBJ2-1; D remains ambiguous. This CDR3 has 16 residues. Between the trimmed V and J ends, which lost 1 base and 7 bases, there was a span of 17 bases. Germline-derived CDR1 and CDR2 are SEHNR and FQNEAQ (reference sequence). CDR3 DNA sequence: TGTGCCAGCAGCTTAGATAGCCCGTACGTTAATAATGAGCAGTTCTTC. This translates into CASSLDSPYVNNEQFF.

This rearrangement joins TRBV4-2 to TRBJ2-2, with D uncertain. Trimming shortened V by 3 bases and J by 3 bases, and 8 bases separated the two germline ends. In germline, CDR1 is LGHNA, CDR2 YNFKEQ. The CDR3 contains 14 residues. For the CDR3, the DNA is TGTGCCAGCAGCCAGGCGGCGGACACCGGGGAGCTGTTTTTT. It specifies CASSQAADTGELFF.

V gene TRBV3-1 (or the pseudogene TRBV3-2) combines with J gene TRBJ1-1; D unresolved. Deletions cut 1 base from V and 5 bases from J, with 5 bases between. CDR3 size: 12 residues. CDR1 is LGHDT, CDR2 YNNKEL, per germline (reference sequence). CDR3 region: CASSQVYTEAFF. The DNA for the CDR3 is TGTGCCAGCAGCCAAGTGTATACTGAAGCTTTCTTT.

V usage is TRBV28 and J usage is TRBJ2-4, with 10 bases fitting TRBD2. The V and J ends lost 5 bases and 5 bases, in that order; junction bases with no gene match: 3. This CDR3 contains 14 residues. Germline CDR1 and CDR2: MDHEN and SYDVKM. The DNA for the CDR3 is TGTGCCAGCAGTCTAGCGGGAGTAGAAAACATTCAGTACTTC. It translates to CASSLAGVENIQYF.

The chain combines TRBV5-6 with TRBJ1-5, with D possibly being TRBD1 (6 bases). Germline assignment: CDR1 SGHDT and CDR2 YYEEEE. This CDR3 contains 14 residues. V was pared by 0 bases and J by 6 bases, with 10 bases between. CDR3 DNA sequence: TGTGCCAGCAGCTTGGGGGGACAAGGTCAGCCCCAGCATTTT. Translated, it gives CASSLGGQGQPQHF.

Concerning this clone: The identical CDR3 is also encoded by other nucleotide sequences in the sample. This chain joins TRBV6-5 and TRBJ1-2, with 8 bases that match TRBD1. With V trimmed by 2 bases and J by 7 bases, 3 bases remained unmatched. The CDR3 runs 13 residues. CDR1 and CDR2 (germline): MNHEY, SVGAGI. The CDR3 loop is CASSYQGARGYTF. CDR3 nucleotides: TGTGCCAGCAGTTACCAGGGGGCGCGTGGCTACACCTTC.

This chain connects TRBV29-1 to TRBJ2-7; D may be TRBD2 (6 bases). The length of the CDR3 is 14 residues. V shed 2 bases and J shed 3 bases, with 14 bases lying between them. CDR1 is SQVTM, CDR2 ANQGSEA, per germline. CDR3 DNA sequence: TGCAGCGTTGAATCGGAGGGAGAGGGCTACGAGCAGTACTTC. Protein product: CSVESEGEGYEQYF.